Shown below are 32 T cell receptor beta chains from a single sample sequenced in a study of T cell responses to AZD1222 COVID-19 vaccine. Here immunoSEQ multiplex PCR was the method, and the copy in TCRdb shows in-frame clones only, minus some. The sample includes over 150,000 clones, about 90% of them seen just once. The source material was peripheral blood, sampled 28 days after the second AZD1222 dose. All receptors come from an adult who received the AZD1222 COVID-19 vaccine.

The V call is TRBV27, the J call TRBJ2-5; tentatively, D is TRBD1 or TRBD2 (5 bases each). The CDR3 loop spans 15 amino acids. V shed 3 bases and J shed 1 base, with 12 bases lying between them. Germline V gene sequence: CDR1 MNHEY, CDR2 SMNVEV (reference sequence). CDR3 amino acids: CASSFAGALQETQYF. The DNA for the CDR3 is TGTGCCAGCAGTTTTGCCGGGGCACTCCAAGAGACCCAGTACTTC.

The CDR3 nucleotides read TGTGCCAGCAGCCCAACGCCATATGGTTTCGGAGAGACCCAGTACTTC. It translates to CASSPTPYGFGETQYF. The chain combines TRBV7-2 with TRBJ2-5, with unresolved D. In germline, CDR1 is SGHTA, CDR2 FQGNSA. This CDR3 spans 16 amino acids. V gave up 5 bases and J gave up 4 bases, with 20 bases separating them.

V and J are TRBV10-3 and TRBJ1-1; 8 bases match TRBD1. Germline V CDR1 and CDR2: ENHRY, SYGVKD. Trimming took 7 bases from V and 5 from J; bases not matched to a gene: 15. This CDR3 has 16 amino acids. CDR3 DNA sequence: TGTGCCATCAATACAGGACAGGGTATAGTGGGAACTGAAGCTTTCTTT. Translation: CAINTGQGIVGTEAFF.

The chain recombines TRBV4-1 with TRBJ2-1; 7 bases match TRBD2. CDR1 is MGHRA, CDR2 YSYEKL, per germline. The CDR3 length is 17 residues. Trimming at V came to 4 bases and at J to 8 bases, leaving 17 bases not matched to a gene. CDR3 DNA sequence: TGCGCCAGCAGCCGACCTAAAGGACTAGTAGATGCGGATGAGCAGTTCTTC. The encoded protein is CASSRPKGLVDADEQFF.

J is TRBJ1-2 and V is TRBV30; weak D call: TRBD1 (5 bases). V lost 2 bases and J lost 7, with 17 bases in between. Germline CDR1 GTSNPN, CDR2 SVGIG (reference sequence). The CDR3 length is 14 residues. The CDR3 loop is CAWSPGPISLGYTF. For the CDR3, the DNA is TGTGCCTGGAGTCCGGGACCGATCTCTCTTGGCTACACCTTC.

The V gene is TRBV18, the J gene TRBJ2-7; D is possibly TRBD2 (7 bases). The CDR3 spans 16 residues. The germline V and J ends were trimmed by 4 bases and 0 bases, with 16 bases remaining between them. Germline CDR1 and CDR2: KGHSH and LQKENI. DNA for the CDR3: TGTGCCAGCTCACTCGCGGTCGCGGGGGCCTCCTACGAGCAGTACTTC. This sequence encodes CASSLAVAGASYEQYF. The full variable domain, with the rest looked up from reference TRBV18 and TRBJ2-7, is NAGVMQNPRHLVRRRGQEARLRCSPMKGHSHVYWYRQLPEEGLKFMVYLQKENIIDESGMPKERFSAEFPKEGPSILRIQQVVRGDSAAYFCASSLAVAGASYEQYFGPGTRLTVT.

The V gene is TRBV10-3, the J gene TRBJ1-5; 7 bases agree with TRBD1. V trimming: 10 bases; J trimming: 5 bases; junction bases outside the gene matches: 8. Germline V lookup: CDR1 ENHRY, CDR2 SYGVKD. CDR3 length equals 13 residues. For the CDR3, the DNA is TGTGCCACCCACGACAGGGTTGATCAGCCCCAGCATTTT. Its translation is CATHDRVDQPQHF.

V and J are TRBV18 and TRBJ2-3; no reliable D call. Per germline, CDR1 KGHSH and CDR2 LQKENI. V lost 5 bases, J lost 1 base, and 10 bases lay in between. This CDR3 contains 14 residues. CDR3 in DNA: TGTGCCAGCTCAAAGACCCTTGGCACAGATACGCAGTATTTT. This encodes CASSKTLGTDTQYF.

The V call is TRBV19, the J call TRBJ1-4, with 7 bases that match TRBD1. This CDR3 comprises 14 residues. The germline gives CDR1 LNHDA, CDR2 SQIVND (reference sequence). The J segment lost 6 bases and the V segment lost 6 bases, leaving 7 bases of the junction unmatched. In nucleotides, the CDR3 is TGTGCCAGTAGACGTCGGGACAGTTATGAAAAACTGTTTTTT. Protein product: CASRRRDSYEKLFF.

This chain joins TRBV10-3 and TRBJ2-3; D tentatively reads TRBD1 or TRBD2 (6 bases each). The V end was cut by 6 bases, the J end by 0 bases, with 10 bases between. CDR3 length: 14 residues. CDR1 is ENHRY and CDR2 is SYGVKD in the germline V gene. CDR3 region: CAISGGLSTDTQYF. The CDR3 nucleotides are TGTGCCATCAGCGGGGGCCTGAGCACAGATACGCAGTATTTT.

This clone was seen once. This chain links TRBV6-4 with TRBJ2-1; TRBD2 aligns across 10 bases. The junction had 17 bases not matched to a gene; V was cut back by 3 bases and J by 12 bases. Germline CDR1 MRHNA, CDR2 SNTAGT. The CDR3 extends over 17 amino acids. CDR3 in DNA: TGTGCCAGCAGTGAAACAACGGGACTAGCGCTCCTGAGAAGGCAGTTCTTC. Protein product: CASSETTGLALLRRQFF.

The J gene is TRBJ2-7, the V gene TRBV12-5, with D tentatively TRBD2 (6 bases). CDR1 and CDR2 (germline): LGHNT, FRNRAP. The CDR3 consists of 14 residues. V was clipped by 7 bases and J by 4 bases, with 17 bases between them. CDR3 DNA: TGTGCTAGTGCCTCCCGTCGGGGGTCGTACGAGCAGTACTTC. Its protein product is CASASRRGSYEQYF.

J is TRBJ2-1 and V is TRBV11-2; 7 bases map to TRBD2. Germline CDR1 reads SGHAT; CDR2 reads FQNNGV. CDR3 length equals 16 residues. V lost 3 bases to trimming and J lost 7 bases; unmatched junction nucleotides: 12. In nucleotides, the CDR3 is TGTGCCAGCAGCTTCCTACGCGGGGGAGTCAGGAATGAGCAGTTCTTC. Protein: CASSFLRGGVRNEQFF.

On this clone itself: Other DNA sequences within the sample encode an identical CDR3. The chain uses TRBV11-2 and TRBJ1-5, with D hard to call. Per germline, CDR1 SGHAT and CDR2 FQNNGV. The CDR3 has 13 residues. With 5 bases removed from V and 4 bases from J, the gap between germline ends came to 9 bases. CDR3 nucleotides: TGTGCCAGCAGCGGCGGGCCGAATCAGCCCCAGCATTTT. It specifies CASSGGPNQPQHF.

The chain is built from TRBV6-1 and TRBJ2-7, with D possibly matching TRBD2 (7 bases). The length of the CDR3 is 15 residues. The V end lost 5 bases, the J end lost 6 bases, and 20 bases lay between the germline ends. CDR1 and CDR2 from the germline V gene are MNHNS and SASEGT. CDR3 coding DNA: TGTGCCAGCAGTCACAAGGGGGGGGGTGCCAGCGAGCAGTACTTC. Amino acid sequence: CASSHKGGGASEQYF.

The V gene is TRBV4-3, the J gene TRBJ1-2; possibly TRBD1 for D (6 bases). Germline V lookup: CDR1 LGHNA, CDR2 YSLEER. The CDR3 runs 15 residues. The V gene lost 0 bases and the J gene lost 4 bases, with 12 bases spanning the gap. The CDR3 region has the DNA TGCGCCAGCAGCCAAGAACCCCGGACAGTCTATGGCTACACCTTC. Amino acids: CASSQEPRTVYGYTF.

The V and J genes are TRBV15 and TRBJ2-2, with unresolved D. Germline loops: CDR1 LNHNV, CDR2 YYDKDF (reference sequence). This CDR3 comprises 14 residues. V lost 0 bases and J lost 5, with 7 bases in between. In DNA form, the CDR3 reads TGTGCCACCAGCAGAGATCTCGCAACCGGGGAGCTGTTTTTT. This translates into CATSRDLATGELFF.

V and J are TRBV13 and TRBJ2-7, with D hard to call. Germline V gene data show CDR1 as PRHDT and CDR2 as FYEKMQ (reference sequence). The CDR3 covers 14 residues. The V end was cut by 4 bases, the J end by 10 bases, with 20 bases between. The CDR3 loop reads CASSSTTLREYQYF. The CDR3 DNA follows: TGTGCCAGCAGCTCCACTACCCTACGCGAGTATCAGTACTTC.

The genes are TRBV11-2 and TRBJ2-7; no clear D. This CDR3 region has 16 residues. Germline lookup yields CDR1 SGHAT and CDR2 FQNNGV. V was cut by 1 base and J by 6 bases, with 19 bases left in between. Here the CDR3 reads CASSLVGGLLTLEQYF. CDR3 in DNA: TGTGCCAGCAGCTTAGTAGGTGGGCTCTTAACCCTCGAGCAGTACTTC.

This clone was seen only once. CDR3: CASSLPNRGRDSPLHF. CDR3 bases: TGTGCCAGTAGTCTACCCAACAGGGGGAGAGACTCACCCCTCCACTTT. The chain is built from TRBV19 and TRBJ1-6; 8 nucleotides match TRBD1. V lost 5 bases, J lost 10 bases, and 13 bases stayed unmatched. The V gene's germline CDR1 is LNHDA and CDR2 SQIVND (reference sequence). This CDR3 is 16 amino acids long.

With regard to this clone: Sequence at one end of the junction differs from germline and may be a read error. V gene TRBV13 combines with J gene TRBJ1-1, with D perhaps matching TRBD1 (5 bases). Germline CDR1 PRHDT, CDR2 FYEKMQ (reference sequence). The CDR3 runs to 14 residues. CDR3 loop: CASSLGVLNTEAFF. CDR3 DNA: TGTGCCAGCAGCCTAGGGGTCCTGAACACTGAAGCTTTCTTT. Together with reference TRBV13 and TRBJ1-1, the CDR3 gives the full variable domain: AAGVIQSPRHLIKEKRETATLKCYPIPRHDTVYWYQQGPGQDPQFLISFYEKMQSDKGSIPDRFSAQQFSDYHSELNMSSLELGDSALYFCASSLGVLNTEAFFGQGTRLTVV.

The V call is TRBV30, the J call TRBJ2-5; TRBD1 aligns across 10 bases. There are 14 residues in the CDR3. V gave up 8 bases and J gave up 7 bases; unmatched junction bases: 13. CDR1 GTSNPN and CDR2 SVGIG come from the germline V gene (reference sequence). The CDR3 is CAVDRGVFISTQYF. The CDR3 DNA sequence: TGTGCCGTGGACAGGGGGGTTTTTATATCGACCCAGTACTTC. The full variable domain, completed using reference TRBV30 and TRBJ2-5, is SQTIHQWPATLVQPVGSPLSLECTVEGTSNPNLYWYRQAAGRGLQLLFYSVGIGQISSEVPQNLSASRPQDRQFILSSKKLLLSDSGFYLCAVDRGVFISTQYFGPGTRLLVL.

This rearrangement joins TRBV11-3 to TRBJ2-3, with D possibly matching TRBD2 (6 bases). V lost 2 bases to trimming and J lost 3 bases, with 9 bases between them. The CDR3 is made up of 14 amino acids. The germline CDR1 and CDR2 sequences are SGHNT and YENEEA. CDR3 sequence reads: CASSLSRGTDTQYF. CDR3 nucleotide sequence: TGTGCCAGCAGCTTATCCCGGGGGACAGATACGCAGTATTTT.

CDR3 region: CAISESGSGANVLTF. As DNA, the CDR3 is TGTGCCATCAGTGAGTCGGGGTCTGGGGCCAACGTCCTGACTTTC. This rearrangement joins TRBV10-3 to TRBJ2-6; no clear D gene. The CDR3 sequence is 15 residues long. V lost 0 bases, J lost 1 base, and 4 bases lay in between. Germline-derived CDR1 and CDR2 are ENHRY and SYGVKD.

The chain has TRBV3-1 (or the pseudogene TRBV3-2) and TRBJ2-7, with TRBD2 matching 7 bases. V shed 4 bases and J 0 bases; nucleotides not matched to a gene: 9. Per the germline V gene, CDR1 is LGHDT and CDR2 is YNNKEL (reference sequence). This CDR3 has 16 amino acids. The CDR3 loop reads CASSPTGGRNSYEQYF. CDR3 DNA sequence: TGTGCCAGCAGCCCCACGGGGGGAAGGAACTCCTACGAGCAGTACTTC.

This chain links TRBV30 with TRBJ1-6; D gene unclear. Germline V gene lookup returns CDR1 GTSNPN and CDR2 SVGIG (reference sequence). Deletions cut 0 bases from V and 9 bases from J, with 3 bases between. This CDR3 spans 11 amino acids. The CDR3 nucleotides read TGTGCCTGGAGTGTAGGTTCACCCCTCCACTTT. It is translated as CAWSVGSPLHF.

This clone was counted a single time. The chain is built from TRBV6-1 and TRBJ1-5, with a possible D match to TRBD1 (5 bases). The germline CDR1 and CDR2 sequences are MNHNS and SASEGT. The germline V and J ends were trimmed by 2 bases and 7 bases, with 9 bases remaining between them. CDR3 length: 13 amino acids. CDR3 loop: CASSESGLQPQHF. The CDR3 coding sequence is TGTGCCAGCAGTGAATCAGGGCTCCAGCCCCAGCATTTT.

The CDR3 DNA reads as TGTGCCAGCAGCCCCCGAAGGGGTAGCAATCAGCCCCAGCATTTT. Translated: CASSPRRGSNQPQHF. The chain carries TRBV27 and TRBJ1-5; D is possibly TRBD1 (5 bases). This CDR3 spans 15 amino acids. CDR1 is MNHEY and CDR2 is SMNVEV in the germline V gene (reference sequence). Trimming stripped 6 bases from V and 0 bases from J, with 12 bases between.

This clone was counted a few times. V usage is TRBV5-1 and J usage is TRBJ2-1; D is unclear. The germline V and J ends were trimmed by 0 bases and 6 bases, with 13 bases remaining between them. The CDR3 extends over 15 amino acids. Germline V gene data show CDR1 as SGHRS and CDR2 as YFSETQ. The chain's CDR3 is CASSLGVVGPNEQFF. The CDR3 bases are TGCGCCAGCAGCTTGGGGGTGGTCGGACCCAATGAGCAGTTCTTC.

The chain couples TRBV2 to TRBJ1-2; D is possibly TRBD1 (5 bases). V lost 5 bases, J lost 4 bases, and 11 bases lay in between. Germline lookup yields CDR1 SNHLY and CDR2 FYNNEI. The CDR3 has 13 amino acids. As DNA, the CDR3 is TGTGCCAGCAGTCGACAGAGGGGCTATGGCTACACCTTC. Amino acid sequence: CASSRQRGYGYTF.

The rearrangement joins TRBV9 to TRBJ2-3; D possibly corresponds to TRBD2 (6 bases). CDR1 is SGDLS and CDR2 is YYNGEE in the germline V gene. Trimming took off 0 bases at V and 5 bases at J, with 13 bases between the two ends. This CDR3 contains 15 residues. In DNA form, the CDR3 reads TGTGCCAGCAGCGTAGTCTGGGGGGAAAGAGATACGCAGTATTTT. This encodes CASSVVWGERDTQYF.

Here the CDR3 reads CASSVSLWNSGNTIYF. Here the CDR3 DNA reads TGTGCCAGCAGTGTGTCTCTTTGGAACTCTGGAAACACCATATATTTT. V usage is TRBV6-1 and J usage is TRBJ1-3, with D uncertain. The V end lost 4 bases, the J end lost 0 bases, and 13 bases lay between the germline ends. Germline loops: CDR1 MNHNS, CDR2 SASEGT. The CDR3 has 16 residues.